These T cell receptor beta chains were read from a single sample in a study of T cell responses to AZD1222 COVID-19 vaccine. Data came from immunoSEQ multiplex PCR; TCRdb stores just in-frame clones and leaves some out. The sample consists of around 110,000 clones, 92% of them appearing once. The input for sequencing was peripheral blood, taken 28 days after the second AZD1222 dose. The receptors shown here come from an adult who received the AZD1222 COVID-19 vaccine. The CDR3 runs from the conserved cysteine through the conserved F or W. Fields, in order: V gene, clone size, D gene, J gene, CDR3 protein, CDR3 DNA. A D gene is named only where the DNA matches it firmly. Clone size is shown for a subset of rows, as once, few, many or a class of expanded clone.

TRBV6-5	.	.	TRBJ2-7	CASSNGDRAYEQYF	TGTGCCAGCAGTAACGGGGACCGAGCCTACGAGCAGTACTTC
TRBV7-9	.	.	TRBJ1-6	CASSLALGASPLHF	TGTGCCAGCAGCTTAGCGCTTGGGGCTTCACCCCTCCACTTT
TRBV7-2	.	.	TRBJ2-1	CASSYFYNEQFF	TGTGCCAGCAGCTACTTCTACAATGAGCAGTTCTTC
TRBV7-2	.	.	TRBJ2-3	CASSAGATDTQYF	TGTGCCAGCAGCGCAGGGGCCACAGATACGCAGTATTTT
TRBV9	.	TRBD1	TRBJ1-1	CASSDHPGQGANTEAFF	TGTGCCAGCAGTGACCATCCGGGACAGGGGGCGAACACTGAAGCTTTCTTT
TRBV3-1/TRBV3-2	.	.	TRBJ1-2	CASSQDGRPPYGYTF	TGTGCCAGCAGCCAAGACGGTCGACCGCCCTATGGCTACACCTTC
TRBV6-2/TRBV6-3	.	.	TRBJ1-6	CASSPTQNSPLHF	TGTGCCAGCAGCCCCACTCAAAATTCACCCCTCCACTTT
TRBV12-3/TRBV12-4	.	.	TRBJ2-7	CASRLQGEQYF	TGTGCCAGCAGGCTTCAAGGGGAGCAGTACTTC
TRBV6-4	.	.	TRBJ2-3	CASSDGFTDTQYF	TGTGCCAGCAGTGACGGCTTCACAGATACGCAGTATTTT
TRBV5-1	.	TRBD1	TRBJ1-4	CASSLTPGTANEKLFF	TGCGCCAGCAGCTTAACACCCGGGACAGCAAATGAAAAACTGTTTTTT
TRBV25-1	.	TRBD2	TRBJ2-7	CASSAEASGYDEQYF	TGTGCCAGCAGTGCTGAGGCTAGCGGGTACGACGAGCAGTACTTC
TRBV10-3	.	TRBD1	TRBJ1-6	CAISPDRGSHGTLHF	TGTGCCATCAGCCCCGACAGGGGTTCCCATGGGACCCTCCACTTT
TRBV30	.	TRBD1	TRBJ1-1	CASDRGDTEAFF	TGTGCCTCGGACAGGGGGGACACTGAAGCTTTCTTT
TRBV28	.	.	TRBJ2-3	CASSFISGTDTQYF	TGTGCCAGCAGTTTCATCTCCGGCACAGATACGCAGTATTTT
TRBV7-9	.	.	TRBJ1-6	CASSPPGSSDMALHF	TGTGCCAGCAGCCCCCCGGGCTCCTCCGATATGGCCCTCCACTTT
TRBV20-1	.	.	TRBJ1-2	CSAEGLSGYTF	TGCAGTGCGGAAGGACTCTCTGGCTACACCTTC
TRBV6-5	.	.	TRBJ1-5	CASSYGGSNQPQHF	TGTGCCAGCAGTTACGGGGGCTCCAATCAGCCCCAGCATTTT
TRBV10-3	.	.	TRBJ1-4	CATTKGATNEKLFF	TGTGCCACCACAAAGGGTGCAACTAATGAAAAACTGTTTTTT
TRBV7-3	.	TRBD1	TRBJ2-1	CASSLARDSNEQFF	TGTGCCAGCAGCTTAGCCCGGGACAGCAATGAGCAGTTCTTC
TRBV6-5	.	.	TRBJ1-2	CASSYSGDGYTF	TGTGCCAGCAGTTACAGCGGCGATGGCTACACCTTC
TRBV19	.	TRBD1	TRBJ2-1	CASSVRQGVEQFF	TGTGCCAGTAGTGTCAGACAGGGGGTTGAGCAGTTCTTC
TRBV28	.	.	TRBJ1-2	CASSQISGSSNYGYTF	TGTGCCAGCAGTCAGATTTCGGGGTCGTCGAACTATGGCTACACCTTC
TRBV6-1	.	.	TRBJ1-1	CASHVTGNTEAFF	TGTGCCAGCCATGTGACAGGCAACACTGAAGCTTTCTTT
TRBV4-3	.	TRBD1	TRBJ1-4	CASSLGQGRNEKLFF	TGCGCCAGCAGCCTTGGACAGGGAAGAAATGAAAAACTGTTTTTT
TRBV7-2	.	.	TRBJ2-2	CASSQLQGRAGELFF	TGTGCCAGCAGCCAACTACAGGGGAGGGCCGGGGAGCTGTTTTTT
TRBV7-9	.	.	TRBJ1-2	CASGPTEANYGYTF	TGTGCCAGCGGCCCGACAGAAGCTAACTATGGCTACACCTTC
TRBV4-3	.	TRBD1	TRBJ2-7	CASSQERGDRDFEQYF	TGCGCCAGCAGCCAAGAACGCGGGGACAGGGACTTCGAGCAGTACTTC
TRBV3-1/TRBV3-2	.	.	TRBJ2-5	CASSQGGPLIGETQYF	TGTGCCAGCAGCCAGGGGGGGCCCTTAATTGGAGAGACCCAGTACTTC
TRBV7-3	.	.	TRBJ2-1	CASSSRRGNEQFF	TGTGCCAGCAGCTCCAGGCGGGGCAATGAGCAGTTCTTC
TRBV28	.	.	TRBJ2-7	CASLSSGHEQYF	TGTGCCAGCCTTTCGTCGGGCCACGAGCAGTACTTC
TRBV12-3/TRBV12-4	.	.	TRBJ2-7	CASRLTGAYEQYF	TGTGCCAGCAGACTGACCGGGGCCTACGAGCAGTACTTC
TRBV10-3	.	.	TRBJ1-4	CAIKGPRGNEKLFF	TGTGCCATCAAGGGGCCCAGAGGGAATGAAAAACTGTTTTTT
TRBV19	.	.	TRBJ1-6	CASSIRIYNSPLHF	TGTGCCAGTAGTATAAGGATCTATAATTCACCCCTCCACTTT
TRBV3-1/TRBV3-2	.	.	TRBJ1-4	CASSQPSGQNEKLFF	TGTGCCAGCAGCCAACCGAGCGGCCAGAATGAAAAACTGTTTTTT
TRBV11-3	.	TRBD1	TRBJ1-1	CASSWDRNTEAFF	TGTGCCAGCAGCTGGGACAGGAACACTGAAGCTTTCTTT
TRBV6-1	few	.	TRBJ2-6	CASSEGAGANVLTF	TGTGCCAGCAGTGAGGGGGCTGGGGCCAACGTCCTGACTTTC
TRBV7-2	.	TRBD1	TRBJ2-2	CASSLVRSGTGGTGELFF	TGTGCCAGCAGCTTAGTACGCTCAGGGACAGGGGGGACCGGGGAGCTGTTTTTT